The 32 T cell receptor beta chains presented below share a single source sample, sequenced in a study of T-cell reconstitution after alpha-beta-depleted transplantation in children. The TCRbeta library was prepared with unique molecular identifiers. TCRdb re-called the PCR reads through MiXCR, storing one row per CDR3 protein. Altogether about 440,000 distinct CDR3 sequences are present, approximately 42% being singletons, with the ten largest covering 27%. This specimen was PBMCs, taken before TCRalphabeta/CD19-depleted stem cell transplant. These TCRs come from a girl aged 2 to 9 with aplastic anemia, due to receive a stem cell transplant.

This clonotype was recorded many times. For the CDR3, the DNA is TGTGCCTGGAGTGTTGACAGTCACTTCTATGGCTACACCTTC. It specifies CAWSVDSHFYGYTF. The gene calls are TRBV30 and TRBJ1-2, with D possibly TRBD1 on 5 matching bases. The germline V gene encodes CDR1 GTSNPN and CDR2 SVGIG (reference sequence). V was cut by 0 bases and J by 4 bases, with 12 bases left in between. The CDR3 is 14 amino acids.

The chain has TRBV9 and TRBJ1-2; the match to TRBD1 covers 8 bases. Germline-derived CDR1 and CDR2 are SGDLS and YYNGEE. There are 15 residues in the CDR3. After removal of 5 bases from V and 5 bases from J, the junction contained 11 bases not matched to a gene. The CDR3 reads CASSLATGGLYGYTF. The DNA of the CDR3 is TGTGCCAGCAGTCTCGCCACAGGGGGTCTATATGGCTACACCTTC.

This clonotype came up a few times. The chain is built from TRBV27 and TRBJ2-3; D gene unclear. The CDR3 loop spans 13 amino acids. Germline values: CDR1 MNHEY, CDR2 SMNVEV (reference sequence). Trimming took off 5 bases at V and 5 bases at J, with 11 bases between the two ends. The CDR3 region is CASSRPYGDTQYF. CDR3 DNA sequence: TGTGCCAGCAGTCGACCTTACGGAGATACGCAGTATTTT.

This clonotype was counted many times. The V and J genes are TRBV12-3 or TRBV12-4 and TRBJ2-2; the match to TRBD1 covers 11 bases. The CDR3 is 17 amino acids. Trimming cost V 8 bases and J 7 bases; bases outside gene matches: 15. CDR3 loop: CASRRSWTGGAGGELFF. The CDR3 DNA reads as TGTGCCAGCCGACGATCTTGGACAGGGGGCGCAGGCGGGGAGCTGTTTTTT.

This clonotype turned up a few times. The chain joins TRBV11-1 to TRBJ2-1; TRBD2 might be the D (5 bases). V was cut by 4 bases and J by 7 bases, with 32 bases left in between. The germline CDR1 and CDR2 sequences are SGHAT and FQDESV (reference sequence). CDR3 size: 20 residues. In DNA form, the CDR3 reads TGTGCCAGCAGCTCGTCGCTACGCGGGCCCTTACGACGGGATAAGAATGAGCAGTTCTTC. Translation: CASSSSLRGPLRRDKNEQFF.

The chain links TRBV5-1 to TRBJ2-2, with D uncertain. V lost 4 bases, J lost 3 bases, and 13 bases lay in between. This CDR3 has 15 amino acids. CDR1 is SGHRS, CDR2 YFSETQ, per germline. The CDR3 DNA reads TGCGCCAGCAGCGTGCGACGTTCGGACACCGGGGAGCTGTTTTTT. Translating it yields CASSVRRSDTGELFF.

This clonotype was detected only a few times. V and J are TRBV20-1 and TRBJ2-3, with D unresolved. With 3 bases removed from V and 2 bases from J, the gap between germline ends came to 12 bases. This CDR3 region has 14 residues. Per germline, CDR1 DFQATT and CDR2 SNEGSKA (reference sequence). This CDR3 is CSASTGPYTDTQYF. The CDR3 DNA sequence: TGCAGTGCTAGTACGGGCCCTTACACAGATACGCAGTATTTT.

The J gene is TRBJ1-2, the V gene TRBV6-2 or TRBV6-3; 7 bases fit TRBD1. There are 17 residues in the CDR3. The germline CDR1 and CDR2 sequences are MNHEY and SVGEGT. The J segment lost 4 bases and the V segment lost 5 bases, leaving 16 bases of the junction unmatched. The chain's CDR3 is CASSNFLDREAAYGYTF. The CDR3 DNA is TGTGCCAGCAGTAACTTCCTCGACAGGGAAGCTGCCTATGGCTACACCTTC.

This clonotype was detected only a few times. The V call is TRBV6-2 or TRBV6-3, the J call TRBJ2-4; D may be TRBD2 (6 bases). There are 16 residues in the CDR3. Trimming cost V 2 bases and J 8 bases, with 19 bases left between them. The germline V gene encodes CDR1 MNHEY and CDR2 SVGEGT. The DNA of the CDR3 is TGTGCCAGCAGTTACGCGGCTCGGAGGGGCGGTGACATTCAGTACTTC. It encodes CASSYAARRGGDIQYF.

The V call is TRBV7-8, the J call TRBJ2-1; TRBD1 agrees at 9 bases. The V gene end was trimmed by 5 bases and the J gene end by 11 bases; junction bases not matched to a gene: 7. CDR1 SGHVS and CDR2 FQNEAQ come from the germline V gene. This CDR3 is 13 amino acids long. For the CDR3, the DNA is TGTGCCAGCAGCCGGGGACAGGGCAACCAGCAGTTCTTC. Translation gives CASSRGQGNQQFF.

Ten or more counts support this clonotype. The rearrangement joins TRBV6-5 to TRBJ1-6; D is unclear. V dropped 4 bases and J dropped 8 bases, with 18 bases sitting between them. The CDR3 spans 16 residues. Germline assignment: CDR1 MNHEY and CDR2 SVGAGI. DNA for the CDR3: TGTGCCAGCAGTTCGCCGGGGAGGTCCTGGTATTCACCCCTCCACTTT. Protein: CASSSPGRSWYSPLHF.

This clonotype was seen a few times. The V call is TRBV7-2, the J call TRBJ2-4; no clear D. The CDR3 runs to 13 residues. V was trimmed by 1 base and J by 7 bases, leaving 8 bases between them. Germline V gene sequence: CDR1 SGHTA, CDR2 FQGNSA. The CDR3 DNA reads TGTGCCAGCAGCTTAGGGGGTGCCAACATTCAGTACTTC. Its protein is CASSLGGANIQYF.

This clonotype has just a few counts. The chain couples TRBV19 to TRBJ1-5; D remains unclear. The CDR3 has 16 residues. V was shortened by 1 base and J by 0 bases, with 10 bases between the two germline ends. Germline CDR1 reads LNHDA; CDR2 reads SQIVND (reference sequence). DNA of the CDR3: TGTGCCAGTAGTATAGGTCCCAGGAATAGCAATCAGCCCCAGCATTTT. It translates to CASSIGPRNSNQPQHF.

This clonotype appeared many times. The chain combines TRBV5-1 with TRBJ1-1; 7 nucleotides match TRBD1. The CDR3 spans 16 residues. Losses at the gene ends were 2 bases for V and 3 bases for J; bases not matched to a gene: 10. CDR1 SGHRS and CDR2 YFSETQ come from the germline V gene. The CDR3 protein is CASSFGSGTEDTEAFF. The CDR3 region has the DNA TGCGCCAGCAGCTTTGGCTCCGGGACAGAAGACACTGAAGCTTTCTTT.

This clonotype was seen only a few times. DNA for the CDR3: TGTGCCAGCAGCTTAGTCTCAGGCACTAACTATGGCTACACCTTC. It yields the protein CASSLVSGTNYGYTF. The chain uses TRBV13 and TRBJ1-2; D is uncertain. The CDR3 is 15 residues long. Between the trimmed V and J ends, which lost 1 base and 0 bases, there was a span of 9 bases. Per the germline V gene, CDR1 is PRHDT and CDR2 is FYEKMQ (reference sequence).

The V gene is TRBV23-1, the J gene TRBJ2-7; D may be TRBD2 (6 bases). TRBV23-1 is marked as an open reading frame, function uncertain. This CDR3 is built from 15 residues. The V end lost 7 bases, the J end lost 3 bases, and 19 bases lay between the germline ends. For the CDR3, the DNA is TGCGCCAGCACCCGGAGGGTGAAGTGGATCTACGAGCAGTACTTC. Its protein is CASTRRVKWIYEQYF.

The count of this clonotype is one. The V and J genes are TRBV29-1 and TRBJ2-5; either TRBD1 or TRBD2 may fit D (5 bases each). This CDR3 has 15 residues. Germline assignment: CDR1 SQVTM and CDR2 ANQGSEA. V lost 3 bases, J lost 4 bases, and 18 bases lay in between. The DNA of the CDR3 is TGCAGCGTTGACCAAAAGTCGGCAGGGAGAGAGACCCAGTACTTC. Its protein is CSVDQKSAGRETQYF.

The CDR3 DNA reads TGTGCCAGCAGACCCGGGACGTCCAGCTCTGGAAACACCATATATTTT. Translating it yields CASRPGTSSSGNTIYF. The V call is TRBV6-1, the J call TRBJ1-3; a possible D gene is TRBD1 (5 bases). Germline assignment: CDR1 MNHNS and CDR2 SASEGT. The CDR3 is 16 residues long. Trimming pared 6 bases from V and 0 bases from J, leaving 15 bases between.

This clonotype has a count of ten or more. At one end the junction does not follow the germline gene, possibly because of a read error. The chain carries TRBV5-1 and TRBJ1-1; unclear D gene. Germline V CDR1 and CDR2: SGHRS, YFSETQ. This CDR3 spans 13 amino acids. DNA for the CDR3: TGTGCCAGTAGTCTGGGAAGGAACACTGAAGCTTTCTTT. Translating gives CASSLGRNTEAFF.

In its sample, this clonotype was seen many times. This chain uses TRBV20-1 with TRBJ2-3; unclear D gene. V dropped 0 bases and J dropped 4 bases, with 8 bases sitting between them. The CDR3 totals 13 residues. CDR1 DFQATT and CDR2 SNEGSKA come from the germline V gene (reference sequence). CDR3 residues: CSAREGNSDTQYF. As DNA, the CDR3 is TGCAGTGCTAGAGAAGGAAATTCAGATACGCAGTATTTT.

This clonotype was recorded many times. CDR3 DNA sequence: TGCAGTGCTAGAGATCGACAGGGGGGCTACAATGAGCAGTTCTTC. Amino acids: CSARDRQGGYNEQFF. This rearrangement joins TRBV20-1 to TRBJ2-1, with 9 bases that match TRBD1. The CDR3 totals 15 residues. After removal of 0 bases from V and 3 bases from J, the junction contained 3 bases not matched to a gene. From germline, CDR1 is DFQATT and CDR2 SNEGSKA (reference sequence).

The V gene is TRBV15, the J gene TRBJ1-1, with D tentatively TRBD1 (5 bases). Trimming removed 5 bases from V and 6 bases from J, with 10 bases in between. The CDR3 covers 12 residues. The germline CDR1 and CDR2 sequences are LNHNV and YYDKDF (reference sequence). The CDR3 loop reads CATSRGDAEAFF. The CDR3 coding sequence is TGTGCCACCAGCCGGGGGGACGCTGAAGCTTTCTTT. The entire variable domain, with the rest obtained from reference TRBV15 and TRBJ1-1, is as follows: DAMVIQNPRYQVTQFGKPVTLSCSQTLNHNVMYWYQQKSSQAPKLLFHYYDKDFNNEADTPDNFQSRRPNTSFCFLDIRSPGLGDTAMYLCATSRGDAEAFFGQGTRLTVV.

The table lists this clonotype with a few counts. This chain uses TRBV6-6 with TRBJ1-2, with unresolved D. This CDR3 spans 13 amino acids. CDR1 is MNHNY and CDR2 is SVGAGI in the germline V gene (reference sequence). V lost 5 bases, J lost 1 base, and 8 bases lay in between. The CDR3 spells CASSLGVNYGYTF. The CDR3 region has the DNA TGTGCCAGCAGTCTCGGGGTTAACTATGGCTACACCTTC.

The chain employs TRBV10-3 and TRBJ1-1, with 7 positions matching TRBD1. CDR3 size: 13 residues. The germline gives CDR1 ENHRY, CDR2 SYGVKD. With V trimmed by 8 bases and J by 6 bases, 9 bases remained unmatched. DNA of the CDR3: TGTGCCATCGGCGACAGGGACGGGTCTGAAGCTTTCTTT. Translated: CAIGDRDGSEAFF.

V and J are TRBV20-1 and TRBJ1-1, with unresolved D. Trimming removed 6 bases from V and 9 bases from J, with 11 bases in between. Germline CDR1 and CDR2: DFQATT and SNEGSKA (reference sequence). This CDR3 comprises 10 residues. CDR3 DNA: TGCAGTGCAAAAGGCAGTAAAGCTTTCTTT. Amino acids: CSAKGSKAFF.

This clonotype was counted many times. V usage is TRBV5-1 and J usage is TRBJ2-7, with 9 bases fitting TRBD2. Germline assignment: CDR1 SGHRS and CDR2 YFSETQ. The CDR3 totals 15 residues. J was trimmed by 2 bases and V by 3 bases; bases with no gene match: 6. The CDR3 is CASSWRTSATYEQYF. In nucleotides, the CDR3 is TGCGCCAGCAGCTGGAGGACTAGCGCTACCTACGAGCAGTACTTC.

This rearrangement joins TRBV25-1 to TRBJ1-5; D possibly corresponds to TRBD1 (5 bases). The CDR3 is made up of 14 amino acids. Trimming stripped 3 bases from V and 10 bases from J, with 16 bases between. The V gene's germline CDR1 is MGHDK and CDR2 SYGVNS. The CDR3 bases are TGTGCCAGCAGTGAGACTTTAGGACATCCTCCCCAGCATTTT. Translation: CASSETLGHPPQHF.

The chain combines TRBV7-2 with TRBJ2-7, with unresolved D. There are 12 residues in the CDR3. Germline values: CDR1 SGHTA, CDR2 FQGNSA. The germline V and J ends were trimmed by 3 bases and 4 bases, with 7 bases remaining between them. CDR3 DNA: TGTGCCAGCAGCTTGTTCGGATACGAGCAGTACTTC. This sequence encodes CASSLFGYEQYF.

This clonotype came up a few times. The rearrangement links TRBV7-3 to TRBJ2-2; a weak D match, TRBD1 (5 bases). Germline V gene data show CDR1 as SGHTA and CDR2 as FQGTGA. There are 13 residues in the CDR3. V lost 6 bases to trimming and J lost 1 base, with 6 bases between them. The CDR3 protein is CASRQGNTGELFF. The CDR3 region has the DNA TGTGCCAGCAGGCAGGGGAACACCGGGGAGCTGTTTTTT.

This clonotype was seen only a few times. The chain uses TRBV11-2 and TRBJ2-2; 9 bases agree with TRBD2. This CDR3 comprises 18 residues. The germline V gene has CDR1 SGHAT and CDR2 FQNNGV. V was pared by 1 base and J by 5 bases, with 11 bases of the junction left unmatched. The CDR3: CASSLVSKLAGATGELFF. CDR3 in DNA: TGTGCCAGCAGCTTAGTTTCAAAACTAGCGGGTGCAACCGGGGAGCTGTTTTTT. Filled out from reference TRBV11-2 and TRBJ2-2, the complete variable domain reads EAGVAQSPRYKIIEKRQSVAFWCNPISGHATLYWYQQILGQGPKLLIQFQNNGVVDDSQLPKDRFSAERLKGVDSTLKIQPAKLEDSAVYLCASSLVSKLAGATGELFFGEGSRLTVL.

J is TRBJ2-7 and V is TRBV7-2; TRBD1 is a possible D gene (6 bases). This CDR3 region has 15 residues. Per the germline V gene, CDR1 is SGHTA and CDR2 is FQGNSA. Trimming took off 5 bases at V and 3 bases at J, with 17 bases between the two ends. This CDR3 is CASSQALYRVYEQYF. CDR3 nucleotide sequence: TGTGCCAGCAGCCAAGCTCTCTACAGGGTCTACGAGCAGTACTTC.

This clonotype has at least ten counts. The CDR3 DNA reads as TGCAGTGCTAGAGATCAGGCGGTCGTAAGGATTAACTATGGCTACACCTTC. This codes for CSARDQAVVRINYGYTF. The chain recombines TRBV20-1 with TRBJ1-2; D uncertain. The V gene lost 0 bases and the J gene lost 1 base, with 18 bases spanning the gap. Germline-derived CDR1 and CDR2 are DFQATT and SNEGSKA (reference sequence). CDR3 length: 17 residues.